This T cell receptor beta chain appears in the sequencing data of a study of T cell responses to AZD1222 COVID-19 vaccine. Study findings and constraints: Spike-wide vaccine-associated CD4 TCRs dominated at 160-218 and 743-854. Repertoire sampling was restricted to post-peak T cell response timepoints.

Assay: immunoSEQ multiplex PCR; the TCRdb copy retains only in-frame clones and omits some. The repertoire has 120,000 or so clones, 84% of them found once; the top ten carry roughly a quarter. A note on this clone: Its antigen is undetermined.

This receptor was identified in an adult who received the AZD1222 COVID-19 vaccine. The sample in question was peripheral blood, obtained 28 days after the second AZD1222 dose.

CDR3 residues: CASSPPGSSSYEQYF. The CDR3 DNA is TGTGCCAGCTCACCACCGGGATCATCCTCCTACGAGCAGTACTTC. The chain has TRBV18 and TRBJ2-7, with D uncertain. The CDR3 runs to 15 residues. Germline V lookup: CDR1 KGHSH, CDR2 LQKENI. V was shortened by 0 bases and J by 0 bases, with 9 bases between the two germline ends.